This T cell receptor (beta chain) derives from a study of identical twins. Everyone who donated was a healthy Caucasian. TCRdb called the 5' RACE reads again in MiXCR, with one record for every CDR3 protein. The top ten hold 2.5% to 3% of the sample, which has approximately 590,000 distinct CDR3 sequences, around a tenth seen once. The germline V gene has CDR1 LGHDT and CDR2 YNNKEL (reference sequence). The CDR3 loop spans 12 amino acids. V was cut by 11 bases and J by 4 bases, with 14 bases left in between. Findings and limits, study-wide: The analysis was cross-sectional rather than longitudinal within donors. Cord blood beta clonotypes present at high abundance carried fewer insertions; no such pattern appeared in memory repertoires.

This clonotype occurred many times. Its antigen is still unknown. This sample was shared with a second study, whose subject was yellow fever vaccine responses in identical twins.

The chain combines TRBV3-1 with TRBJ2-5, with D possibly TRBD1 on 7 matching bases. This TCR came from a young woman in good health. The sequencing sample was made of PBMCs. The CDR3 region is CAWGQGGETQYF. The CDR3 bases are TGTGCCTGGGGGCAGGGGGGAGAGACCCAGTACTTC.